This TCR beta chain was captured in a study of blood T cell repertoires in COVID-19. In the original workflow: For nucleated cells, counts were estimated from reference gene primer amplification. TCRdb's copy holds only in-frame clones and misses some; the assay was immunoSEQ multiplex PCR. The V and J calls and clone size were taken over from that table, and D and trimming were inferred from the DNA. Of approximately 12,000 clones in the sample, around four fifths were seen once. CDR1 SGHRS and CDR2 YFSETQ come from the germline V gene. The length of the CDR3 is 18 residues. The junction had 11 bases not matched to a gene; V was cut back by 4 bases and J by 0 bases.

The sequenced sample was peripheral blood. The clonotype comes from a woman in her sixties with acute or convalescent COVID-19. The rearrangement uses TRBV5-1 and TRBJ2-3; 10 bases map to TRBD2. The CDR3 coding sequence is TGCGCCAGCAGCCAGAGTATAGCGGGGGGCTCTAGCACAGATACGCAGTATTTT. It specifies CASSQSIAGGSSTDTQYF.